Below, one T cell receptor (beta chain) is given with its context. As yet, its antigen is unknown. Other DNA sequences in this specimen translate into the identical CDR3. The entirety of the isolated RNA underwent reverse transcription, so expressed TCRB transcripts were sequenced. Profiling relied on immunoSEQ multiplex PCR, and the TCRdb table lists in-frame clones only, not all of them. The table records under 250,000 clones, around 13% of them present only once. The data originate from a study of beta chain features in type 1 diabetes. This CDR3 has 15 residues. CDR1 and CDR2 (germline): SGHRS, YFSETQ. The J segment lost 4 bases and the V segment lost 1 base, leaving 4 bases of the junction unmatched. Study-wide results and caveats: The study found moderately but significantly shorter TCRB CDR3s in all four CD4+ subsets of Type 1 diabetes patients.

The chain uses TRBV5-1 and TRBJ2-3, with 9 positions matching TRBD2. This clonotype was sampled from a man between 25 and 39 years old with type 1 diabetes. Material: naive CD4+ T cells from blood. CDR3 loop: CASSLNLAGSDTQYF. In DNA, the CDR3 is TGCGCCAGCAGCTTGAATCTAGCGGGGTCAGATACGCAGTATTTT.